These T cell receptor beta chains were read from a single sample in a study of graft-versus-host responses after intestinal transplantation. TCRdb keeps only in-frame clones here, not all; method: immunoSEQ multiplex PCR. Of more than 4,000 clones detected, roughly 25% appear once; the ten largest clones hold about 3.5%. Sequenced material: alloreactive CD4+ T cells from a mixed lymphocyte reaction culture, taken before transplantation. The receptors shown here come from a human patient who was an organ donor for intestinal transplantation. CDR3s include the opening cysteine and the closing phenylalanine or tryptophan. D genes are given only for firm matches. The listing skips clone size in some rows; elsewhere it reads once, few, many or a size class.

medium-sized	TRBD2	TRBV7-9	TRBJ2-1	CASRTSEYNEQFF	TGTGCCAGCAGAACTAGCGAGTACAATGAGCAGTTCTTC
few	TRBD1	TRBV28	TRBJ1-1	CASRGQGGAFF	TGTGCCAGCAGGGGACAGGGGGGAGCTTTCTTT
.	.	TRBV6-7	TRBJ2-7	CASTPPGYNF	TGTGCCAGCACCCCCCCGGGGTATAACTTC
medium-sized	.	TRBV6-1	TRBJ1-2	CASSEWGDGYTF	TGTGCCAGCAGTGAATGGGGGGACGGCTACACCTTC
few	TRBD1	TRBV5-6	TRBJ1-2	CASSHRGSYTF	TGTGCCAGCAGCCACAGGGGGAGCTACACCTTC
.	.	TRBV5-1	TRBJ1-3	CASSLGSSGNTIYF	TGCGCCAGCAGCTTGGGGAGCTCTGGAAACACCATATATTTT
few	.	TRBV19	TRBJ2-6	CASSTRTYWTAGANVLTF	TGTGCCAGTAGTACGCGAACTTATTGGACAGCCGGGGCCAACGTCCTGACTTTC
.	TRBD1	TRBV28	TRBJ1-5	CASSPGQTYQPQHF	TGTGCCAGCAGTCCGGGACAGACTTATCAGCCCCAGCATTTT
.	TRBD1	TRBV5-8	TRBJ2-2	CASSTGTVPTGELFF	TGTGCCAGCAGCACCGGGACAGTCCCAACCGGGGAGCTGTTTTTT
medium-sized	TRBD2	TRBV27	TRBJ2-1	CASSFNVMRAGGINNEQFF	TGTGCCAGCAGTTTTAACGTAATGAGAGCGGGAGGCATAAACAATGAGCAGTTCTTC
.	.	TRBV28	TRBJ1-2	CASSSGGGGVHGYTF	TGTGCCAGCAGTTCGGGTGGGGGGGGAGTCCATGGCTACACCTTC
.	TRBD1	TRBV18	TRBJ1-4	CASSPDRAEKLFF	TGTGCCAGCTCACCGGACAGGGCTGAAAAACTGTTTTTT
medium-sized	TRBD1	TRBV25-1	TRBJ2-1	CASSRQGYYNEQFF	TGTGCCAGTTCCCGACAGGGGTATTATAATGAGCAGTTCTTC
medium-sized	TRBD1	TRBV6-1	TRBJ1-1	CASSAHKTGAKGAFF	TGTGCCAGCAGTGCCCATAAAACAGGGGCTAAGGGTGCTTTCTTT
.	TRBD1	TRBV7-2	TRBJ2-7	CASSDRETYEQYF	TGTGCCAGCAGCGACAGGGAAACCTACGAGCAGTACTTC
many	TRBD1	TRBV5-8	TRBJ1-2	CASSLDRGYGYTF	TGTGCCAGCAGCTTGGACAGGGGCTATGGCTACACCTTC
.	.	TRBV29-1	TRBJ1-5	CSVESAGLNQPQHF	TGCAGCGTTGAAAGTGCAGGTTTAAATCAGCCCCAGCATTTT
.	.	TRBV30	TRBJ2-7	CAWSQQMGPSYEQYF	TGTGCCTGGAGTCAGCAGATGGGGCCCTCCTACGAGCAGTACTTC
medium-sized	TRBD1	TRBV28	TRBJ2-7	CASTLKVSVGTEGEQYF	TGTGCCAGCACCCTTAAAGTATCCGTGGGGACAGAAGGCGAGCAGTACTTC
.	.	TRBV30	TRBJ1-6	CAWSSPGYNSPLHF	TGTGCCTGGAGTTCTCCGGGCTATAATTCACCCCTCCACTTT
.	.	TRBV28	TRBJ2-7	CASSLSGTLGSYEQYF	TGTGCCAGCAGTTTGTCGGGGACATTGGGCTCCTACGAGCAGTACTTC
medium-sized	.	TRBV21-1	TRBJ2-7	CASTIGRTVLYEQYF	TGTGCCAGCACCATCGGAAGGACAGTCCTCTACGAGCAGTACTTC
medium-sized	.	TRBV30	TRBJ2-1	CAWSGQTLDNEQFF	TGTGCCTGGAGTGGGCAGACATTGGACAATGAGCAGTTCTTC
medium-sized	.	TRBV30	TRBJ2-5	CAWSVRETQYF	TGTGCCTGGAGTGTACGGGAGACCCAGTACTTC
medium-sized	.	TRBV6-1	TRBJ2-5	CASSEVAGIVRETQYF	TGTGCCAGCAGTGAAGTAGCCGGGATAGTCCGAGAGACCCAGTACTTC
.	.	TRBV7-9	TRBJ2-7	CASSLQVFREQYF	TGTGCCAGCAGCTTACAGGTTTTTCGCGAGCAGTACTTC
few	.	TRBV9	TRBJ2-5	CASSVGGVSGTQYF	TGTGCCAGCAGCGTAGGGGGGGTATCGGGGACCCAGTACTTC
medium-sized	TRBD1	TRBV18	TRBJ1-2	CASSPLTGEGYTF	TGTGCCAGCTCACCCCTCACAGGGGAAGGCTACACCTTC
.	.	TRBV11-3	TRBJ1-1	CASSFFRYPEAFF	TGTGCCAGCAGCTTTTTTCGGTACCCAGAAGCTTTCTTT
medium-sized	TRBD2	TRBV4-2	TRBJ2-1	CASSRDYLYNEQFF	TGTGCCAGCAGCAGGGACTACCTGTACAATGAGCAGTTCTTC
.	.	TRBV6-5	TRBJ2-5	CASSYSRGREKTQYF	TGTGCCAGCAGTTACTCAAGGGGGAGAGAAAAGACCCAGTACTTC
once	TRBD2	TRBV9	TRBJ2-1	CASSPVLAGGYNEQFF	TGTGCCAGCAGCCCGGTACTAGCGGGGGGTTACAATGAGCAGTTCTTC
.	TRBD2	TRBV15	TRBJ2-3	CATRPLAGAKDTQYF	TGTGCCACCAGACCTCTAGCGGGAGCTAAAGATACGCAGTATTTT
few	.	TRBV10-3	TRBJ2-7	CAIQTYEQYF	TGTGCCATCCAAACCTACGAGCAGTACTTC
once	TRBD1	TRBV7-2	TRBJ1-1	CASSLAGGAEAFF	TGTGCCAGCAGCTTAGCAGGGGGCGCTGAAGCTTTCTTT
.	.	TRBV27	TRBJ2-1	CASSRVPPSYNEQFF	TGTGCCAGCAGTCGGGTCCCACCCTCCTACAATGAGCAGTTCTTC
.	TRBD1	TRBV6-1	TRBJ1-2	CASSEAGQLYGYTF	TGTGCCAGCAGTGAAGCGGGACAGCTTTATGGCTACACCTTC
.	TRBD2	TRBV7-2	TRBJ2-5	CASSTLGLASETQYF	TGTGCCAGCAGCACCCTGGGACTAGCGAGCGAGACCCAGTACTTC
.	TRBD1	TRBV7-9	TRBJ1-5	CASSPGTAYNQPQHF	TGTGCCAGCAGCCCCGGGACAGCCTATAATCAGCCCCAGCATTTT
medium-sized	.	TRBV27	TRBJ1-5	CASRYKGDQPQHF	TGTGCCAGCAGATATAAGGGGGATCAGCCCCAGCATTTT
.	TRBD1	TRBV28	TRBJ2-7	CASSFRTGTYEQYF	TGTGCCAGCAGTTTCCGGACAGGGACCTACGAGCAGTACTTC
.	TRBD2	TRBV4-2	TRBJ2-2	CASSQLAGVTGELFF	TGTGCCAGCAGCCAACTAGCGGGAGTCACCGGGGAGCTGTTTTTT
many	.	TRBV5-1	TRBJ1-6	CASSRDTYNSPLHF	TGCGCCAGCAGCAGGGACACCTATAATTCACCCCTCCACTTT
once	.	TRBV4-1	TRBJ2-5	CASSQDRRVRETQYF	TGCGCCAGCAGCCAAGATCGCAGGGTGAGGGAGACCCAGTACTTC
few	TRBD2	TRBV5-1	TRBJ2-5	CASSYNQLSGGSTSQYF	TGCGCCAGCAGCTACAACCAACTTTCGGGGGGTAGCACGTCCCAGTACTTC
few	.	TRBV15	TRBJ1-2	CATSREPTGGGGYGYTF	TGTGCCACCAGCAGAGAACCCACCGGGGGAGGGGGCTATGGCTACACCTTC
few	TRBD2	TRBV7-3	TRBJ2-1	CASSFDSGRLNEQFF	TGTGCCAGCAGCTTCGATAGCGGGAGACTCAATGAGCAGTTCTTC
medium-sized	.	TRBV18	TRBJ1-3	CASSPQGISGNTIYF	TGTGCCAGCTCACCTCAGGGTATCTCTGGAAACACCATATATTTT
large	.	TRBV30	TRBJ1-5	CAWSVGQNQPQHF	TGTGCCTGGAGTGTAGGACAAAATCAGCCCCAGCATTTT
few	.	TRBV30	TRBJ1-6	CAWSFYYNSPLHF	TGTGCCTGGAGTTTTTACTATAATTCACCCCTCCACTTT
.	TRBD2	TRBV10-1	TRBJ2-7	CASSPRLAGVYEQYF	TGCGCCAGCAGTCCCCGGCTAGCGGGAGTTTACGAGCAGTACTTC
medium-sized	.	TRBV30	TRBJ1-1	CAWSVGRGTEAFF	TGTGCCTGGAGTGTGGGGAGGGGCACTGAAGCTTTCTTT
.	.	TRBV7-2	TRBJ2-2	CASSLAGGPGELFF	TGTGCCAGCAGCTTAGCGGGGGGGCCCGGGGAGCTGTTTTTT
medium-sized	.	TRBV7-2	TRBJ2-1	CASSLVGGAGEQFF	TGTGCCAGCAGCTTAGTGGGGGGAGCTGGTGAGCAGTTCTTC
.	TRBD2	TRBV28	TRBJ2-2	CAANPGLAGVHGTGELFF	TGTGCCGCCAATCCGGGACTAGCGGGAGTCCATGGCACCGGGGAGCTGTTTTTT
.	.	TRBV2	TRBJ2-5	CASSDRRETQYF	TGTGCCAGCAGTGATAGGCGGGAGACCCAGTACTTC
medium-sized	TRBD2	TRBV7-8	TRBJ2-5	CASSLLAGETQYF	TGTGCCAGCAGCTTACTAGCGGGGGAGACCCAGTACTTC
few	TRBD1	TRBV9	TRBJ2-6	CASSVGQGSSGANVLTF	TGTGCCAGCAGCGTTGGACAGGGGTCCTCTGGGGCCAACGTCCTGACTTTC
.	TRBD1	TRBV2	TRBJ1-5	CASSGQGVGNQPQHF	TGTGCCAGCAGCGGACAGGGTGTGGGCAATCAGCCCCAGCATTTT
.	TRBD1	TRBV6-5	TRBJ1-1	CASSRLGQAQYRAFF	TGTGCCAGCAGCCGTCTAGGACAGGCCCAATATCGGGCTTTCTTT